This T cell receptor beta chain was recorded in a study of PD-1 blockade in classical Hodgkin lymphoma. Study results and caveats: The study reported lower baseline TCR diversity in newly diagnosed patients than in healthy donors. What caused the repertoire differences, perhaps disease activity or prior therapy, remains undefined.

As regards this clone: No antigen is known for it.

After removal of 0 bases from V and 2 bases from J, the junction contained 5 bases not matched to a gene. The CDR3 sequence is 15 residues long. The germline V gene has CDR1 SGDLS and CDR2 YYNGEE. Method: immunoSEQ multiplex PCR; TCRdb's copy keeps in-frame clones and lacks some. Of some 21,000 clones in the sample, about 83% are singletons; the top ten hold approximately 7%. Time point in this sample: newly diagnosed, previously untreated cHL patient sample. The authors enriched CD8+ T cells from thawed PBMCs via magnetic negative selection. PBMCs representing newly diagnosed, untreated classical Hodgkin lymphoma functioned as the comparison.

The sequence came from a human donor with classical Hodgkin lymphoma. The chain uses TRBV9 and TRBJ2-7, with TRBD1 matching over 7 bases. Sequenced input: CD8+ T cells from blood. The CDR3 sequence is CASSVGGGRTYEQYF. CDR3 nucleotides: TGTGCCAGCAGCGTAGGAGGGGGCCGGACCTACGAGCAGTACTTC. The full variable domain, completed using reference TRBV9 and TRBJ2-7, is DSGVTQTPKHLITATGQRVTLRCSPRSGDLSVYWYQQSLDQGLQFLIQYYNGEERAKGNILERFSAQQFPDLHSELNLSSLELGDSALYFCASSVGGGRTYEQYFGPGTRLTVT.